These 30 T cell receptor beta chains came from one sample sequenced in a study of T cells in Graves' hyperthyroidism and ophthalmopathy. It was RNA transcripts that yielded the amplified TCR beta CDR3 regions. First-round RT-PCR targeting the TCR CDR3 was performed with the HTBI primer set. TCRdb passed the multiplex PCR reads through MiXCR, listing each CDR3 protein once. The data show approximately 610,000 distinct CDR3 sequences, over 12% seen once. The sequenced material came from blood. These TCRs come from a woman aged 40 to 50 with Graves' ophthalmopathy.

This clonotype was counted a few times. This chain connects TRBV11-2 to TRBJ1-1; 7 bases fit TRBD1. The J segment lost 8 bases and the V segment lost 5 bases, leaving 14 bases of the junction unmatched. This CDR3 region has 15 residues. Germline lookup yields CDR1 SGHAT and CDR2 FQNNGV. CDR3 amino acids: CASSPREGAAIEAFF. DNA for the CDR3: TGTGCCAGCAGCCCCCGGGAGGGGGCAGCTATCGAAGCTTTCTTT.

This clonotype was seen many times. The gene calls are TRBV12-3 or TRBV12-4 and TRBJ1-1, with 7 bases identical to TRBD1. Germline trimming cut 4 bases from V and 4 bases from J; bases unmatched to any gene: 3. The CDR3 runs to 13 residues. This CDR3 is CASSWDSGTEAFF. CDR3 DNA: TGTGCCAGCAGTTGGGACAGCGGCACTGAAGCTTTCTTT.

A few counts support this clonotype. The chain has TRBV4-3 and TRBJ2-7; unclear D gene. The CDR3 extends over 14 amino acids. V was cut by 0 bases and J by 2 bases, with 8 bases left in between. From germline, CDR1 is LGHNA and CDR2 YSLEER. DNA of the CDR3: TGCGCCAGCAGCCAAGAGAACAGTCCCTACGAGCAGTACTTC. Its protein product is CASSQENSPYEQYF.

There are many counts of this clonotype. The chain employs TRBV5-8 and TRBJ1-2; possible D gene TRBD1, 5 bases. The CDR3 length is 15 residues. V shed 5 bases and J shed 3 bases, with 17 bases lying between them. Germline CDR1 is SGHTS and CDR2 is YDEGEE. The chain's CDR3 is CASRRGDRGDYGYTF. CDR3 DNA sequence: TGTGCCAGCAGACGAGGGGACCGGGGGGACTATGGCTACACCTTC.

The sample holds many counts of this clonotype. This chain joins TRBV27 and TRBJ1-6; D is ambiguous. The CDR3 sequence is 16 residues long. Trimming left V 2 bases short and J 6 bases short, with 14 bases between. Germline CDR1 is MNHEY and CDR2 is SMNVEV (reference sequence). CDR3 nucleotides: TGTGCCAGCAGTTTAGCGGGGATCGGTATTAATTCACCCCTCCACTTT. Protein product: CASSLAGIGINSPLHF.

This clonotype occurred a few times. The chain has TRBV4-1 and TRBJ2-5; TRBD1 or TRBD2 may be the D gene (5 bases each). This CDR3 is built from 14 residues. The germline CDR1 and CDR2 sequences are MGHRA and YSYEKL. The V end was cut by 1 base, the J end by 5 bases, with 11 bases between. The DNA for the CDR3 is TGCGCCAGCAGCCAAGGGGGACCCGGGGAGACCCAGTACTTC. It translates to CASSQGGPGETQYF.

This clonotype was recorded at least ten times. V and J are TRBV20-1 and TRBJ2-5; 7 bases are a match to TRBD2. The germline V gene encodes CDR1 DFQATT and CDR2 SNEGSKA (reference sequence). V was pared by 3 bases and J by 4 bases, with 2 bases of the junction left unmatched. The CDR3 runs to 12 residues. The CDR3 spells CSASREGETQYF. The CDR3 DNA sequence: TGCAGTGCTAGTAGGGAGGGAGAGACCCAGTACTTC.

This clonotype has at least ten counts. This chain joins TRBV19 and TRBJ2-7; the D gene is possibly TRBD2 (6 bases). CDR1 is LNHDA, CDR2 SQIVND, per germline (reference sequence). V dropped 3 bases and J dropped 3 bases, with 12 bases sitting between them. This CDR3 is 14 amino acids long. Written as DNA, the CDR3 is TGTGCCAGTAGTATTCGCGGGACGGGCTACGAGCAGTACTTC. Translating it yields CASSIRGTGYEQYF. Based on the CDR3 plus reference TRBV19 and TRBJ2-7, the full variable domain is DGGITQSPKYLFRKEGQNVTLSCEQNLNHDAMYWYRQDPGQGLRLIYYSQIVNDFQKGDIAEGYSVSREKKESFPLTVTSAQKNPTAFYLCASSIRGTGYEQYFGPGTRLTVT.

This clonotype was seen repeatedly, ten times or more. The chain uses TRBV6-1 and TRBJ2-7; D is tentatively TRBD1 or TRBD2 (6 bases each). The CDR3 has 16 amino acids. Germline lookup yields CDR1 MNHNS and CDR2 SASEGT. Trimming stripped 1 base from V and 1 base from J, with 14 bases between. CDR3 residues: CASSEEGGLWSYEQYF. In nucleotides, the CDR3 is TGTGCCAGCAGTGAAGAGGGGGGATTGTGGTCCTACGAGCAGTACTTC.

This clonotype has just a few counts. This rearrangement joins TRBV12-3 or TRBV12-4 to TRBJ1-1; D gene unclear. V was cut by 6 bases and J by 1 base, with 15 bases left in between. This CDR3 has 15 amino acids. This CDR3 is CASSNRFTRNTEAFF. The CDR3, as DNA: TGTGCCAGCAGCAACAGATTTACTAGGAACACTGAAGCTTTCTTT.

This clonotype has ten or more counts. CDR3 sequence: CSAPTRDNVGYEQYF. The CDR3 bases are TGCAGTGCCCCCACTCGGGACAACGTCGGCTACGAGCAGTACTTC. The V and J genes are TRBV20-1 and TRBJ2-7, with D perhaps TRBD1 (6 bases). The V gene lost 6 bases and the J gene lost 3 bases, with 21 bases spanning the gap. The germline CDR1 and CDR2 sequences are DFQATT and SNEGSKA (reference sequence). The CDR3 consists of 15 residues.

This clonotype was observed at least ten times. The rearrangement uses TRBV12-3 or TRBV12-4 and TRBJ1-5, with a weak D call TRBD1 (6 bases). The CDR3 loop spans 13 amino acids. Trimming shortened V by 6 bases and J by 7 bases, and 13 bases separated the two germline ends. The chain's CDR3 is CASSSGTNQPQHF. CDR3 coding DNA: TGTGCCAGCAGCTCCGGGACAAACCAGCCCCAGCATTTT.

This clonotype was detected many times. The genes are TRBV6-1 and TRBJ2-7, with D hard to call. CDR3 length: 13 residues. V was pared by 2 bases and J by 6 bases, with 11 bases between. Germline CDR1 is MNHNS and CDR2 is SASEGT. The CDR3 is CASSELGRTEQYF. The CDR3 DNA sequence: TGTGCCAGCAGTGAACTAGGACGGACCGAGCAGTACTTC.

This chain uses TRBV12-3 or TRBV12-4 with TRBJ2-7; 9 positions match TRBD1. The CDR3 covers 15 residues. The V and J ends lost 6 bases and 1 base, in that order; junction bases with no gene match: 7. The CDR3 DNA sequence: TGTGCCAGCAGGGGTGCGGGACAGGGATCCTACGAGCAGTACTTC. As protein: CASRGAGQGSYEQYF.

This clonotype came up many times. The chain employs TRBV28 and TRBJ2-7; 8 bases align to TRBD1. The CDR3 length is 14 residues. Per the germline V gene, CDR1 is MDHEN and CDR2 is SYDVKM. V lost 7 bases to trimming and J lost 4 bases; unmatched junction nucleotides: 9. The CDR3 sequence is CASTPGTGGYEQYF. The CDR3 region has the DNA TGTGCCAGCACCCCCGGGACAGGTGGATACGAGCAGTACTTC. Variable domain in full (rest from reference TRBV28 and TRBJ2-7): DVKVTQSSRYLVKRTGEKVFLECVQDMDHENMFWYRQDPGLGLRLIYFSYDVKMKEKGDIPEGYSVSREKKERFSLILESASTNQTSMYLCASTPGTGGYEQYFGPGTRLTVT.

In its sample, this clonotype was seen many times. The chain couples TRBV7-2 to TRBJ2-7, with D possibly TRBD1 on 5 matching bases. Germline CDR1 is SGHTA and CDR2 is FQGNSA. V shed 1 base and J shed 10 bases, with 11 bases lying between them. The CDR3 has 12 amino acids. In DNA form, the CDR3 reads TGTGCCAGCAGCTTAGTTGGGGCAGACCAGTACTTC. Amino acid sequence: CASSLVGADQYF.

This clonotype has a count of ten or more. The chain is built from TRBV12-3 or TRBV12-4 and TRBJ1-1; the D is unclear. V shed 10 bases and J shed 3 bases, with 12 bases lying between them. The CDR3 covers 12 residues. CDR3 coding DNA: TGTGCCACCCGAAACGGCTACACTGAAGCTTTCTTT. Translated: CATRNGYTEAFF.

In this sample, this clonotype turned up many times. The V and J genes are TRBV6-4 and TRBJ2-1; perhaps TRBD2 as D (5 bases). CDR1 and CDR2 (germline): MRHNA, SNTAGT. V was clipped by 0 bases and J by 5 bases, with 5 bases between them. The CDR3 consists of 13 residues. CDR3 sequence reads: CASSDSTNNEQFF. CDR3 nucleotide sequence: TGTGCCAGCAGTGACTCGACTAACAATGAGCAGTTCTTC.

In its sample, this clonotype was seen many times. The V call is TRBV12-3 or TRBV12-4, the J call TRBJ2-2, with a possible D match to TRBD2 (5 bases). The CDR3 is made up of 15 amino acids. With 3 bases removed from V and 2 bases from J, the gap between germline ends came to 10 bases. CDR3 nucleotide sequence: TGTGCCAGCAGTTTTAGCGACTTTAACACCGGGGAGCTGTTTTTT. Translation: CASSFSDFNTGELFF.

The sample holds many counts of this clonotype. The CDR3 here is CASSPGTGPNQPQHF. Here the CDR3 DNA reads TGTGCCAGCAGCCCCGGGACAGGGCCCAATCAGCCCCAGCATTTT. The V gene is TRBV12-3 or TRBV12-4, the J gene TRBJ1-5; TRBD1 matches 9 bases. CDR3 size: 15 residues. Germline trimming cut 6 bases from V and 3 bases from J; bases unmatched to any gene: 6.

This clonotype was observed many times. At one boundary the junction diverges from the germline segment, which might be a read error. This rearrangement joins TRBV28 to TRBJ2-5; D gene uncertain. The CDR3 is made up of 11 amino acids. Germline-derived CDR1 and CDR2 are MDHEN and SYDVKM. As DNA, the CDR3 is TGTGCCAGCAGTTCAGTAGAGGCCCAGTACTTC. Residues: CASSSVEAQYF. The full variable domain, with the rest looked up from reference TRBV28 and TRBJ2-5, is DVKVTQSSRYLVKRTGEKVFLECVQDMDHENMFWYRQDPGLGLRLIYFSYDVKMKEKGDIPEGYSVSREKKERFSLILESASTNQTSMYLCASSSVEAQYFGPGTRLLVL.

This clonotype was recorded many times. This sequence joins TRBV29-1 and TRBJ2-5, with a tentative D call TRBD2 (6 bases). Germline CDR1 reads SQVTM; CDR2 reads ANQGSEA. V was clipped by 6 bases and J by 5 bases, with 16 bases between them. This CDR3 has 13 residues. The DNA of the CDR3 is TGCAGCGTCTTCGGGAGTGCATATGAGACCCAGTACTTC. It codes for CSVFGSAYETQYF.

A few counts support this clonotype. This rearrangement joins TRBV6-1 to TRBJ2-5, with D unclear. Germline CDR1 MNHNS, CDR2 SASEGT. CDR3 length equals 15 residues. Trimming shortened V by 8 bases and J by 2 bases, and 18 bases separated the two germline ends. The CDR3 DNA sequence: TGTGCCAGCTCACCAGACCCCGTCCCACAAGAGACCCAGTACTTC. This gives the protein CASSPDPVPQETQYF.

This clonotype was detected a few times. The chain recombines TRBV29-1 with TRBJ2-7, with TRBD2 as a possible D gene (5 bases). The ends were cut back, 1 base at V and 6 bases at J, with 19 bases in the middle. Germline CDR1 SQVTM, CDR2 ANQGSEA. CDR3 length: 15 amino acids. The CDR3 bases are TGCAGCGTTGAAGGTCCCCACGGGGTAAACGGCGAGCAGTACTTC. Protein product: CSVEGPHGVNGEQYF.

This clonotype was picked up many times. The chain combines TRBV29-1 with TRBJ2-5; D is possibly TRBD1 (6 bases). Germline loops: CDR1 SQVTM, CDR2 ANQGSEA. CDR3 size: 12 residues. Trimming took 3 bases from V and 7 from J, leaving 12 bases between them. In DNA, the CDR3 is TGCAGCGTTGACCCAGGGGAACGGACCCAGTACTTC. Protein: CSVDPGERTQYF.

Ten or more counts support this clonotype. In DNA form, the CDR3 reads TGTGCCAGCAGTACTTCCGGGACAGGGAACACTGAAGCTTTCTTT. This codes for CASSTSGTGNTEAFF. V and J are TRBV12-3 or TRBV12-4 and TRBJ1-1; 8 bases match TRBD1. After removal of 5 bases from V and 1 base from J, the junction contained 6 bases not matched to a gene. This CDR3 has 15 amino acids.

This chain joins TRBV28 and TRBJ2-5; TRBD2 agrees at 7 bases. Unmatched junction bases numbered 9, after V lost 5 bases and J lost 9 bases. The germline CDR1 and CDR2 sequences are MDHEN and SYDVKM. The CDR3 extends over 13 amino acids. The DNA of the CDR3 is TGTGCCAGCAGTGGGAGGGGAGAACAGCCCCAGTACTTC. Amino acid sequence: CASSGRGEQPQYF.

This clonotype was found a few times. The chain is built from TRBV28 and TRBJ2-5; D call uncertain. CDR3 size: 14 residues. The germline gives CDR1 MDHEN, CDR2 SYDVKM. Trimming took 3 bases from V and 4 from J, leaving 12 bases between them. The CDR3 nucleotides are TGTGCCAGCAGTTTCCGGGCCGTGGGAGAGACCCAGTACTTC. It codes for CASSFRAVGETQYF.

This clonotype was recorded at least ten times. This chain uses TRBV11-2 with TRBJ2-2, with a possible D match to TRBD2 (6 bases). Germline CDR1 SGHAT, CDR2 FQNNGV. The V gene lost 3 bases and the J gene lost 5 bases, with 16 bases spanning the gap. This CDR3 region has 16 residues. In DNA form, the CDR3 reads TGTGCCAGCAGCTTGGAGGGGACTGCCGGAACCGGGGAGCTGTTTTTT. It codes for CASSLEGTAGTGELFF.

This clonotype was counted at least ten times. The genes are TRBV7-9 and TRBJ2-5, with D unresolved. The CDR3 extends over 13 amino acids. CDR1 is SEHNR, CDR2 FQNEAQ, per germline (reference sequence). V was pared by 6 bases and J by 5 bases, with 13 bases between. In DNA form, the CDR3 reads TGTGCCAGCAGACCAAACGGGTATGAGACCCAGTACTTC. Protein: CASRPNGYETQYF.